This TCR beta chain was identified in a study of blood T cells in healthy people across ages. Using a J-beta primer mix together with a sample-barcoded 5' primer, a second PCR was run for 7 to 11 cycles. MiXCR, applied by TCRdb to the 5' RACE reads, yields one record per CDR3 protein. In the table there are some 800,000 distinct CDR3 sequences, approximately 44% of which are singletons. The CDR3 totals 15 residues. Germline-derived CDR1 and CDR2 are DFQATT and SNEGSKA (reference sequence). V lost 6 bases to trimming and J lost 3 bases; unmatched junction nucleotides: 7. Source material: blood. V usage is TRBV20-1 and J usage is TRBJ1-6; 8 bases are shared with TRBD1. This clonotype was obtained from a man in his sixties in good health. CDR3 amino acids: CSADIGQGYNSPLHF. DNA for the CDR3: TGCAGTGCAGATATAGGACAGGGCTATAATTCACCCCTCCACTTT.